The 21 T cell receptor beta chains below were found in one sample sequenced in a study of T cells in tumors after PD-1 blockade. Here immunoSEQ multiplex PCR was the method, and the copy in TCRdb shows in-frame clones only, minus some. The repertoire has 20,000 to 25,000 clones, more than 70% of them found once; the top ten carry over 20%. Sequencing was performed on PBMCs, taken before anti-PD-1 treatment. The source of these receptors is a human donor with basal cell carcinoma.

V is TRBV5-1 and J is TRBJ2-5; 8 bases line up with TRBD1. The CDR3 has 15 amino acids. Germline V CDR1 and CDR2: SGHRS, YFSETQ. The junction had 6 bases not matched to a gene; V was cut back by 5 bases and J by 0 bases. This CDR3 is CASRDGQGNQETQYF. The CDR3 nucleotides read TGCGCCAGCAGGGACGGACAGGGAAACCAAGAGACCCAGTACTTC.

Details on this clone: The germline gene is not matched at one end of the junction; a read error may be the cause. Other DNA sequences in the sample encode the same CDR3. The DNA of the CDR3 is TGTGCCACCAGTTATGGGGGGGCGCGGGTGGGGAGCTCCTACAATGAGCAGTTCTTC. This gives the protein CATSYGGARVGSSYNEQFF. The chain has TRBV2 and TRBJ2-1; D may be TRBD2 (7 bases). The CDR3 contains 19 residues. From germline, CDR1 is SNHLY and CDR2 FYNNEI.

The chain uses TRBV10-3 and TRBJ2-7; no definite D call. Germline CDR1 reads ENHRY; CDR2 reads SYGVKD. This CDR3 is built from 12 residues. V lost 5 bases to trimming and J lost 9 bases, with 14 bases between them. The CDR3 DNA sequence: TGTGCCATCAGTCCTCCCCAACTTCCGCAGTACTTC. It codes for CAISPPQLPQYF.

The CDR3 DNA is TGTGCCAGCAGCGTAGTCCGGGGGAACACCGGGGAGCTGTTTTTT. The encoded protein is CASSVVRGNTGELFF. This chain links TRBV9 with TRBJ2-2; D is possibly TRBD2 (5 bases). Per the germline V gene, CDR1 is SGDLS and CDR2 is YYNGEE. Between the trimmed V and J ends, which lost 0 bases and 1 base, there was a span of 7 bases. This CDR3 comprises 15 residues.

This chain uses TRBV5-1 with TRBJ1-1; D gene unclear. With 1 base removed from V and 5 bases from J, the gap between germline ends came to 9 bases. The germline gives CDR1 SGHRS, CDR2 YFSETQ. The length of the CDR3 is 13 residues. CDR3 in amino acids: CASSLFGRTEAFF. CDR3 nucleotide sequence: TGCGCCAGCAGCTTGTTTGGGAGGACTGAAGCTTTCTTT.

The chain links TRBV28 to TRBJ1-4; 8 bases line up with TRBD1. Germline assignment: CDR1 MDHEN and CDR2 SYDVKM. The CDR3 consists of 17 residues. The ends lost 2 bases at V and 8 bases at J; junction bases unmatched: 13. The CDR3 DNA reads TGTGCCAGCAGTTTACCCGGGACAGGAAGGATCAGGGAAAAACTGTTTTTT. Translated, it gives CASSLPGTGRIREKLFF.

The rearrangement links TRBV6-1 to TRBJ2-7, with 7 bases aligning to TRBD2. Losses at the gene ends were 1 base for V and 2 bases for J; bases not matched to a gene: 11. CDR1 and CDR2 (germline): MNHNS, SASEGT. The CDR3 is 17 residues long. DNA of the CDR3: TGTGCCAGCAGTGAAGGACGGACCCCAGGGAGGGCCTACGAGCAGTACTTC. Amino acid sequence: CASSEGRTPGRAYEQYF.

The V call is TRBV27, the J call TRBJ2-3; D gene unclear. CDR1 and CDR2 (germline): MNHEY, SMNVEV (reference sequence). The CDR3 runs to 14 residues. V shed 5 bases and J shed 3 bases, with 12 bases lying between them. CDR3 sequence reads: CASSPDDATDTQYF. Written as DNA, the CDR3 is TGTGCCAGCAGTCCCGACGACGCTACAGATACGCAGTATTTT.

The CDR3, as DNA: TGTGCCAGCAGTTACTCGGCGGGGGCTGCGGGCGAGCAGTACTTC. It yields the protein CASSYSAGAAGEQYF. The V gene is TRBV6-5, the J gene TRBJ2-7; a possible D gene is TRBD2 (7 bases). There are 15 residues in the CDR3. The germline gives CDR1 MNHEY, CDR2 SVGAGI. Trimming removed 0 bases at V and 6 bases at J, with 15 bases between.

The rearrangement joins TRBV5-1 to TRBJ2-1; the match to TRBD1 covers 7 bases. The CDR3 loop spans 14 amino acids. CDR1 is SGHRS and CDR2 is YFSETQ in the germline V gene. V shed 7 bases, J shed 5 bases, and the junction held 9 bases outside the gene matches. CDR3 protein: CASSPGQIHNEQFF. The CDR3 DNA reads TGCGCCAGCTCGCCGGGACAGATTCACAATGAGCAGTTCTTC.

The chain employs TRBV13 and TRBJ2-2; TRBD1 matches 7 bases. V trimming: 5 bases; J trimming: 4 bases; junction bases outside the gene matches: 7. The germline V gene encodes CDR1 PRHDT and CDR2 FYEKMQ (reference sequence). There are 15 residues in the CDR3. The DNA of the CDR3 is TGTGCCAGCAGCCTGAGGGGGCCGAGCACCGGGGAGCTGTTTTTT. Translation gives CASSLRGPSTGELFF. Full variable domain (remainder filled in from reference TRBV13 and TRBJ2-2): AAGVIQSPRHLIKEKRETATLKCYPIPRHDTVYWYQQGPGQDPQFLISFYEKMQSDKGSIPDRFSAQQFSDYHSELNMSSLELGDSALYFCASSLRGPSTGELFFGEGSRLTVL.

V is TRBV7-2 and J is TRBJ1-1, with TRBD1 identical over 7 bases. Germline trimming cut 6 bases from V and 1 base from J; bases unmatched to any gene: 5. CDR3 length: 14 residues. The V gene's germline CDR1 is SGHTA and CDR2 FQGNSA. The CDR3, as DNA: TGTGCCAGCAGACTGGGACAGTCGAACACTGAAGCTTTCTTT. This encodes CASRLGQSNTEAFF. The full variable domain, completed using reference TRBV7-2 and TRBJ1-1, is GAGVSQSPSNKVTEKGKDVELRCDPISGHTALYWYRQSLGQGLEFLIYFQGNSAPDKSGLPSDRFSAERTGGSVSTLTIQRTQQEDSAVYLCASRLGQSNTEAFFGQGTRLTVV.

This clone was recorded a few times. The chain combines TRBV5-6 with TRBJ1-1, with a tentative D call TRBD1 (5 bases). The germline V gene encodes CDR1 SGHDT and CDR2 YYEEEE. CDR3 length: 15 amino acids. The V end was cut by 1 base, the J end by 2 bases, with 12 bases between. The CDR3 spells CASSLWGVQNTEAFF. The CDR3 nucleotides read TGTGCCAGCAGCTTGTGGGGGGTGCAAAACACTGAAGCTTTCTTT.

The chain carries TRBV11-1 and TRBJ2-1; 7 bases line up with TRBD2. With 5 bases clipped from V and 13 bases from J, the junction kept 11 bases outside the gene matches. This CDR3 region has 13 residues. Germline V gene sequence: CDR1 SGHAT, CDR2 FQDESV (reference sequence). Here the CDR3 DNA reads TGTGCCAGCAGCCCCACTCGGGGAGGGCAACAGTTCTTC. Encoded protein: CASSPTRGGQQFF.

The J gene is TRBJ2-5, the V gene TRBV10-1; D is perhaps TRBD1 or TRBD2 (5 bases each). CDR1 is WNHNN and CDR2 is SYGVQD in the germline V gene (reference sequence). The CDR3 extends over 15 amino acids. V was trimmed by 3 bases and J by 2 bases, leaving 13 bases between them. The CDR3: CASSDPGTDQETQYF. The CDR3, as DNA: TGCGCCAGCAGTGACCCAGGGACCGATCAAGAGACCCAGTACTTC.

V usage is TRBV9 and J usage is TRBJ1-1; D remains unclear. Looked up from germline, CDR1 is SGDLS and CDR2 is YYNGEE. V was pared by 0 bases and J by 4 bases, with 10 bases between. The CDR3 has 14 amino acids. CDR3 nucleotide sequence: TGTGCCAGCAGCGTAGAGTTTTCGGGCACTGAAGCTTTCTTT. This gives the protein CASSVEFSGTEAFF.

This clone was seen just once. The chain recombines TRBV30 with TRBJ1-1; D not certain. Germline loops: CDR1 GTSNPN, CDR2 SVGIG (reference sequence). Between the trimmed V and J ends, which lost 7 bases and 4 bases, there was a span of 10 bases. The length of the CDR3 is 11 residues. The CDR3 nucleotides are TGTGCCTTTTCTAGTCGCACTGAAGCTTTCTTT. This sequence encodes CAFSSRTEAFF.

V gene TRBV15 combines with J gene TRBJ2-5; the D gene is possibly TRBD1 (7 bases). Germline V gene data show CDR1 as LNHNV and CDR2 as YYDKDF (reference sequence). The CDR3 sequence is 15 residues long. The V end was cut by 0 bases, the J end by 7 bases, with 15 bases between. In DNA, the CDR3 is TGTGCCACCAGCAGAGATGCGCGACAGGGAGGGACCCAGTACTTC. Protein sequence: CATSRDARQGGTQYF.

The chain links TRBV7-9 to TRBJ2-3; TRBD2 agrees at 9 bases. The V segment lost 3 bases and the J segment 2 bases; nucleotides outside the gene matches: 9. The CDR3 is 17 amino acids. Germline V lookup: CDR1 SEHNR, CDR2 FQNEAQ (reference sequence). CDR3 sequence: CASSFQGGRGPTDTQYF. The CDR3 DNA follows: TGTGCCAGCAGCTTTCAGGGCGGGAGGGGCCCCACAGATACGCAGTATTTT.

The table lists this clone with a count of one. The genes are TRBV7-9 and TRBJ2-7; D is unresolved. V dropped 6 bases and J dropped 2 bases, with 11 bases sitting between them. In germline, CDR1 is SEHNR, CDR2 FQNEAQ (reference sequence). The CDR3 runs 13 residues. The CDR3 sequence is CASSPQAAYEQYF. CDR3 bases: TGTGCCAGCAGTCCCCAGGCAGCCTACGAGCAGTACTTC.

V usage is TRBV4-1 and J usage is TRBJ2-1, with a tentative D call TRBD2 (5 bases). This CDR3 spans 17 amino acids. Per germline, CDR1 MGHRA and CDR2 YSYEKL. V gave up 0 bases and J gave up 0 bases, with 12 bases separating them. The CDR3: CASSQDVPGNSYNEQFF. The CDR3 coding sequence is TGCGCCAGCAGCCAAGATGTCCCCGGGAACTCCTACAATGAGCAGTTCTTC.